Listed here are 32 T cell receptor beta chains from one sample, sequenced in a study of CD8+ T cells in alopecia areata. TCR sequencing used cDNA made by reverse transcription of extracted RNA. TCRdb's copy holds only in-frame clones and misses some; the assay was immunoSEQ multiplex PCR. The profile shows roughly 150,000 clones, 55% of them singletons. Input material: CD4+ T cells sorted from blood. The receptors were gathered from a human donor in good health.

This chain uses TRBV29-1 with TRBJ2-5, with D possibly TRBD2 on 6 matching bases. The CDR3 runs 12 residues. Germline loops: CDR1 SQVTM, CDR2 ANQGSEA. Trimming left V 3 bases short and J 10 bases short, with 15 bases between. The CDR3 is CSVDGTLGGQYF. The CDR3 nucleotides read TGCAGCGTTGATGGGACCCTGGGGGGCCAGTACTTC. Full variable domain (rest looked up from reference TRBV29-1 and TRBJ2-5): SAVISQKPSRDICQRGTSLTIQCQVDSQVTMMFWYRQQPGQSLTLIATANQGSEATYESGFVIDKFPISRPNLTFSTLTVSNMSPEDSSIYLCSVDGTLGGQYFGPGTRLLVL.

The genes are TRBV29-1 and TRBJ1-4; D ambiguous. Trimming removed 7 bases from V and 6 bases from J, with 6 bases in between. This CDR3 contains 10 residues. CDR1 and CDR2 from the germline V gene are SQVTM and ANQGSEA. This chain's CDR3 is CSAQDEKLFF. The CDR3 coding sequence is TGCAGCGCCCAGGATGAAAAACTGTTTTTT.

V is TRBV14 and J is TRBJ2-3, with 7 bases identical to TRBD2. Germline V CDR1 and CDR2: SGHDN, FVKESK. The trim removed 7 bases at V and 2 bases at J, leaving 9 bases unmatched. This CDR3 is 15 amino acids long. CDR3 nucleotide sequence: TGTGCCAGCAATCCTCGGGGGAGGGCCACAGATACGCAGTATTTT. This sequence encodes CASNPRGRATDTQYF.

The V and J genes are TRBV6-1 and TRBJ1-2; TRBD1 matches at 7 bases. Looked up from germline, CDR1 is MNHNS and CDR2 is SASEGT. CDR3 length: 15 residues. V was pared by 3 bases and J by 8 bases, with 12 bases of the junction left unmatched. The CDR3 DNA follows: TGTGCCAGCAGTGATGATACGACAGGGAGGAGCGGCTACACCTTC. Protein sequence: CASSDDTTGRSGYTF.

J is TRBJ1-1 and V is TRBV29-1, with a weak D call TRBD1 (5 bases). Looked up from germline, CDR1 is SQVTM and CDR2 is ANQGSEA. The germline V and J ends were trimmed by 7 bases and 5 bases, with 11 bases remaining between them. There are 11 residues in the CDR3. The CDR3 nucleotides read TGCAGCGGGGGGGTCACAACTGAAGCTTTCTTT. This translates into CSGGVTTEAFF.

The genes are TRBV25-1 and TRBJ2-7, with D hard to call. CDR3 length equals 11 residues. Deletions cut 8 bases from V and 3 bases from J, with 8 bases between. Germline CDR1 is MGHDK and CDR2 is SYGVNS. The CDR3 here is CASQVGYEQYF. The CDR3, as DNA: TGTGCCAGCCAGGTGGGCTACGAGCAGTACTTC.

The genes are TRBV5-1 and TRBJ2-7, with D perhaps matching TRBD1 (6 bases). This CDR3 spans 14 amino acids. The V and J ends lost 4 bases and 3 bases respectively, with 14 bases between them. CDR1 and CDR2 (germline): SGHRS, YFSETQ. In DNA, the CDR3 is TGCGCCAGCAGCATTGACAGGAATAACTACGAGCAGTACTTC. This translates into CASSIDRNNYEQYF.

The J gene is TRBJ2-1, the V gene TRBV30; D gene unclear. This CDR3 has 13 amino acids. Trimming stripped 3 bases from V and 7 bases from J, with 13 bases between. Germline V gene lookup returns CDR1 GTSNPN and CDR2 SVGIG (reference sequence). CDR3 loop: CAWSWRSLNEQFF. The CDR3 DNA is TGTGCCTGGAGCTGGCGGTCCCTAAATGAGCAGTTCTTC.

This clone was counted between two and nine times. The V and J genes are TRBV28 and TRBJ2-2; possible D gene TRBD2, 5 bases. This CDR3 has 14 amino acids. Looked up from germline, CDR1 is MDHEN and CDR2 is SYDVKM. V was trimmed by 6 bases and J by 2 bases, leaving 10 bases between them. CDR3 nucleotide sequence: TGTGCCAGCAGCCATCCTAGCAACACCGGGGAGCTGTTTTTT. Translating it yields CASSHPSNTGELFF. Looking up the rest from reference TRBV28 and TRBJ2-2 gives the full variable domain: DVKVTQSSRYLVKRTGEKVFLECVQDMDHENMFWYRQDPGLGLRLIYFSYDVKMKEKGDIPEGYSVSREKKERFSLILESASTNQTSMYLCASSHPSNTGELFFGEGSRLTVL.

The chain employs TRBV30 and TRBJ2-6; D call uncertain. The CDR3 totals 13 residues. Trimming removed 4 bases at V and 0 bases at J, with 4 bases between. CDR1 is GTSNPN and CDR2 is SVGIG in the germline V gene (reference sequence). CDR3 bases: TGTGCCTGGATAATCTCTGGGGCCAACGTCCTGACTTTC. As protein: CAWIISGANVLTF.

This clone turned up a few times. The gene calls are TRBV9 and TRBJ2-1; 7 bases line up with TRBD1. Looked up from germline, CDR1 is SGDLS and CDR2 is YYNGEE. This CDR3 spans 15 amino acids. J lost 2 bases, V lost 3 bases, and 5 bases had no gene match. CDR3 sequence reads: CASSGDRAAYNEQFF. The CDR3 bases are TGTGCCAGCAGCGGAGACAGGGCAGCCTACAATGAGCAGTTCTTC. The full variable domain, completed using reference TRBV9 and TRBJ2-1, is DSGVTQTPKHLITATGQRVTLRCSPRSGDLSVYWYQQSLDQGLQFLIQYYNGEERAKGNILERFSAQQFPDLHSELNLSSLELGDSALYFCASSGDRAAYNEQFFGPGTRLTVL.

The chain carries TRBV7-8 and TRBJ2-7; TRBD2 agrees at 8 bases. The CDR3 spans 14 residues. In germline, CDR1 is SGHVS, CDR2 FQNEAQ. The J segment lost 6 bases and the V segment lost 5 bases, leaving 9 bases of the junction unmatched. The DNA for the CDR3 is TGTGCCAGCAGCACCCGACTAGCGCTCAGCGAGCAGTACTTC. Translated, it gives CASSTRLALSEQYF.

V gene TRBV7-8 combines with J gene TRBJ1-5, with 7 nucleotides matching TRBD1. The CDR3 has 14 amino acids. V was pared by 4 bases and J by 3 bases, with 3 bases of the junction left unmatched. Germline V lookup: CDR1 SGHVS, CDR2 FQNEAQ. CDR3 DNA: TGTGCCAGCAGCTGGACAGGACTCAATCAGCCCCAGCATTTT. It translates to CASSWTGLNQPQHF. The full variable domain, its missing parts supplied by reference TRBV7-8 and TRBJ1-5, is GAGVSQSPRYKVAKRGQDVALRCDPISGHVSLFWYQQALGQGPEFLTYFQNEAQLDKSGLPSDRFFAERPEGSVSTLKIQRTQQEDSAVYLCASSWTGLNQPQHFGDGTRLSIL.

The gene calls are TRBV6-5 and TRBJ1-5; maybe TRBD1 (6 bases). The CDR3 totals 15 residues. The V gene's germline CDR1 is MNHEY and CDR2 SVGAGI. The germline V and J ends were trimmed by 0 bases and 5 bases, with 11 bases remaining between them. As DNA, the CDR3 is TGTGCCAGCAGTTACTCGAGGGGGGGAGATCAGCCCCAGCATTTT. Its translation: CASSYSRGGDQPQHF.

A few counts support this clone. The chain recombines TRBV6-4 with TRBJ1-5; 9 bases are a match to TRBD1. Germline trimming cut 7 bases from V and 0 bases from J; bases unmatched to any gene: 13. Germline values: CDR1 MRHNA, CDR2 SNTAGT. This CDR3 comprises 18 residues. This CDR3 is CASTAKPGQGYSNQPQHF. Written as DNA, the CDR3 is TGTGCCAGCACCGCAAAACCGGGACAGGGATATAGCAATCAGCCCCAGCATTTT.

CDR3 loop: CASRTGALTDTQYF. The CDR3 DNA follows: TGTGCCAGCAGGACAGGGGCCCTAACGGATACGCAGTATTTT. The chain uses TRBV7-2 and TRBJ2-3, with 8 positions matching TRBD1. The junction had 8 bases not matched to a gene; V was cut back by 6 bases and J by 6 bases. This CDR3 comprises 14 residues. Germline CDR1 reads SGHTA; CDR2 reads FQGNSA.

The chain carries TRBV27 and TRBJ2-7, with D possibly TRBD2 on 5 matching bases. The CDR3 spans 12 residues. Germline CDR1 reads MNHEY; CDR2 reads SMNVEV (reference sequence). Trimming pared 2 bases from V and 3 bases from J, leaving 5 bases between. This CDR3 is CASSLEGYEQYF. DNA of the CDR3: TGTGCCAGCAGTTTAGAGGGCTACGAGCAGTACTTC.

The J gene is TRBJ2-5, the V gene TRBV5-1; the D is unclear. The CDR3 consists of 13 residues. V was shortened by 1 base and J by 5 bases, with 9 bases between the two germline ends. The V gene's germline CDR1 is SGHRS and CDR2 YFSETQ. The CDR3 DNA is TGCGCCAGCAGCTTGCCCCTTGGGGAGACCCAGTACTTC. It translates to CASSLPLGETQYF.

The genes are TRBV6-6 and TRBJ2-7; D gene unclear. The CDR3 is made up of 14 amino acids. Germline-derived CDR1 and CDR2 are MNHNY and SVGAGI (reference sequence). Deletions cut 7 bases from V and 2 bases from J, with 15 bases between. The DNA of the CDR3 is TGTGCCAGCACGGTGGCTGGCGGAACCTACGAGCAGTACTTC. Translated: CASTVAGGTYEQYF.

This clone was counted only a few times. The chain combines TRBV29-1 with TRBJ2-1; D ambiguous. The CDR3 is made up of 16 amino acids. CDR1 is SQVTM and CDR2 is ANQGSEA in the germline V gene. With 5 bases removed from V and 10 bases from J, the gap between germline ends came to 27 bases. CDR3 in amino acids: CSVRPLDLLDSHEQFF. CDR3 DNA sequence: TGCAGCGTTCGCCCCCTAGATCTCCTCGATTCCCACGAGCAGTTCTTC.

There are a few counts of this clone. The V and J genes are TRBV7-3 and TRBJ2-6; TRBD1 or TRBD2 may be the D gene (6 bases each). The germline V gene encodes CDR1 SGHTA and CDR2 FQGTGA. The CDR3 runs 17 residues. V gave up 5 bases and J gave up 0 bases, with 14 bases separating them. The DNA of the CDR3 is TGTGCCAGCAGCCCGTGGGGGGCTTCCTCTGGGGCCAACGTCCTGACTTTC. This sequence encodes CASSPWGASSGANVLTF.

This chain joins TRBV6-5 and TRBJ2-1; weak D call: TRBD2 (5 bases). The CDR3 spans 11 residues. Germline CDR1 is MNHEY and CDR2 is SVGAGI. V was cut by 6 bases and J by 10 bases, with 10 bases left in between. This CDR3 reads CASSRGLEQFF. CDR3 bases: TGTGCCAGCAGCCGGGGTTTAGAGCAGTTCTTC.

The DNA for the CDR3 is TGTGCCAGCAGCTATGGGACATCTTCCTACGAGCAGTACTTC. This encodes CASSYGTSSYEQYF. V gene TRBV28 combines with J gene TRBJ2-7; the D gene is possibly TRBD1 (6 bases). V was clipped by 6 bases and J by 1 base, with 13 bases between them. Germline CDR1 MDHEN, CDR2 SYDVKM. This CDR3 region has 14 residues.

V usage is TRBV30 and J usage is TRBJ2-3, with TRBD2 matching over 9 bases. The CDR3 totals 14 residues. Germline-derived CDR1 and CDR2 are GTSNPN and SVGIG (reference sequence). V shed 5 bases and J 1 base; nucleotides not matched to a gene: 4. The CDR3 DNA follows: TGTGCCTGGGACCGCGGGGGGGGCACAGATACGCAGTATTTT. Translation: CAWDRGGGTDTQYF.

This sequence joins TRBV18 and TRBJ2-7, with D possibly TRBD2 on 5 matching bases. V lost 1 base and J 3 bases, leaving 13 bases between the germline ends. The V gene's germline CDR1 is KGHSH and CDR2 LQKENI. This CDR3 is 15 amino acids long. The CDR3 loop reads CASSPLGVLSYEQYF. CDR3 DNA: TGTGCCAGCTCACCACTCGGGGTTCTTAGCTACGAGCAGTACTTC.

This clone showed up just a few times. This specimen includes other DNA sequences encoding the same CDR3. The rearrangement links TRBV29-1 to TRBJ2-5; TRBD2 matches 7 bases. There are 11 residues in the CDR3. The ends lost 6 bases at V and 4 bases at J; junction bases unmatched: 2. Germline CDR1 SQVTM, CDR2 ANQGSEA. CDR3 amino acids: CSVGEGETQYF. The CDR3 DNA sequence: TGCAGCGTAGGGGAGGGAGAGACCCAGTACTTC. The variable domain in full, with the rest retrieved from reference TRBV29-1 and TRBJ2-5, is SAVISQKPSRDICQRGTSLTIQCQVDSQVTMMFWYRQQPGQSLTLIATANQGSEATYESGFVIDKFPISRPNLTFSTLTVSNMSPEDSSIYLCSVGEGETQYFGPGTRLLVL.

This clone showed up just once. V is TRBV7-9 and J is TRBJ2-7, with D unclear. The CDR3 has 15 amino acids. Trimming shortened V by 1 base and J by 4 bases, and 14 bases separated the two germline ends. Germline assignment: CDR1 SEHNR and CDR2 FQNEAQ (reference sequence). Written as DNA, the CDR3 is TGTGCCAGCAGCTTAGTATCGGGCTCAGTATACGAGCAGTACTTC. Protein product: CASSLVSGSVYEQYF.

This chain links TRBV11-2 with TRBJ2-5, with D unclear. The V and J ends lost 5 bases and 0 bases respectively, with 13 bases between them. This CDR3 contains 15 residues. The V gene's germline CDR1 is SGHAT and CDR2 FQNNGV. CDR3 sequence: CASSPSMSYQETQYF. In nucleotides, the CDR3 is TGTGCCAGCAGCCCATCAATGAGTTACCAAGAGACCCAGTACTTC.

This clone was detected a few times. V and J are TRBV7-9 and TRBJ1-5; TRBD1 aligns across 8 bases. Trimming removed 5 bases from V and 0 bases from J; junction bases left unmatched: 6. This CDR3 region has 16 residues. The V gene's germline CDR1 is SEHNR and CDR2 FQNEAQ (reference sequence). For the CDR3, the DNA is TGTGCCAGCAGCCGGACAGGGACTTCTAGCAATCAGCCCCAGCATTTT. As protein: CASSRTGTSSNQPQHF. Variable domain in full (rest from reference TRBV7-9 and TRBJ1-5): DTGVSQNPRHKITKRGQNVTFRCDPISEHNRLYWYRQTLGQGPEFLTYFQNEAQLEKSRLLSDRFSAERPKGSFSTLEIQRTEQGDSAMYLCASSRTGTSSNQPQHFGDGTRLSIL.

The CDR3 protein is CASSLAPGFKQGNTEAFF. The CDR3 DNA follows: TGTGCCAGCAGCTTAGCTCCGGGGTTCAAACAGGGGAACACTGAAGCTTTCTTT. J is TRBJ1-1 and V is TRBV7-6; D is possibly TRBD1 (6 bases). Between the trimmed V and J ends, which lost 0 bases and 1 base, there was a span of 18 bases. The CDR3 covers 18 residues. CDR1 SGHVS and CDR2 FNYEAQ come from the germline V gene. The full variable domain, its missing parts supplied by reference TRBV7-6 and TRBJ1-1, is GAGVSQSPRYKVTKRGQDVALRCDPISGHVSLYWYRQALGQGPEFLTYFNYEAQQDKSGLPNDRFSAERPEGSISTLTIQRTEQRDSAMYRCASSLAPGFKQGNTEAFFGQGTRLTVV.

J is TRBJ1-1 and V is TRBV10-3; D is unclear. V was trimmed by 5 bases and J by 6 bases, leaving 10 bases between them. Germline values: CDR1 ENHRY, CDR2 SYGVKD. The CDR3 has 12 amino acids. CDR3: CAISPSAAEAFF. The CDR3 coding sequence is TGTGCCATCAGTCCGTCCGCAGCTGAAGCTTTCTTT.

The CDR3 DNA reads TGTGCCAGCAGCGTAGCCGTGTCGGGACAGGGGACGACAGATACGCAGTATTTT. Its translation is CASSVAVSGQGTTDTQYF. V is TRBV9 and J is TRBJ2-3; the match to TRBD1 covers 10 bases. Germline CDR1 reads SGDLS; CDR2 reads YYNGEE. J gave up 3 bases and V 0 bases, and 10 bases lay outside the gene matches. This CDR3 region has 18 residues.